This T cell receptor beta chain was observed in a study of response to subunit inactivated influenza vaccine. General study points: Authors suggested each seasonal influenza vaccination recruits few new T cells.

In regard to this clonotype: Its antigen remains unknown.

This CDR3 contains 14 residues. Trimming left V 8 bases short and J 0 bases short, with 15 bases between. Germline lookup yields CDR1 SGHRS and CDR2 YFSETQ. TCRdb used MiXCR to reprocess the RT-PCR reads, holding one entry per CDR3 protein. The sample shows 800,000 to 1,000,000 distinct CDR3 sequences, 21% of them seen only once. The J gene is TRBJ2-7, the V gene TRBV5-1; D uncertain. The receptor comes from a man in his forties or fifties who received an inactivated influenza vaccine. The sequenced sample was PBMCs from blood, obtained roughly 5 days after vaccination. The CDR3 region is CASKKDFNSYEQYF. CDR3 nucleotide sequence: TGCGCCAGTAAAAAGGATTTTAACTCCTACGAGCAGTACTTC. Full variable domain (outside the CDR3, taken from reference TRBV5-1 and TRBJ2-7): KAGVTQTPRYLIKTRGQQVTLSCSPISGHRSVSWYQQTPGQGLQFLFEYFSETQRNKGNFPGRFSGRQFSNSRSEMNVSTLELGDSALYLCASKKDFNSYEQYFGPGTRLTVT.